This T cell receptor beta chain comes out of a study of T cells after yellow fever vaccination. Findings of the study overall: A limited proportion of clonotypes was detected within both the CD4 and CD8 compartments. The study noted that FACS-sorted repertoires could contain abundant clonotypes contaminating from the bulk population. The booster response re-showed most primary clones: 96% CD4, more than 80% CD8.

This clonotype has ten or more counts. Its specificity is not known. The CDR3 runs 14 residues. The V and J ends lost 0 bases and 6 bases respectively, with 10 bases between them. CDR1 and CDR2 (germline): SGHRS, YFSETQ. Conversion of TCR transcripts into cDNA relied on 5'RACE template switching, which added a universal primer site and UMIs. One entry per CDR3 protein, called by TCRdb with MiXCR from the 5' RACE reads. There are more than 80,000 distinct CDR3 sequences in the sample; around 5.8% occur only once, and about 38% lies in the top ten. The sample consisted of CD8+ T cells sorted from PBMCs, taken 10 days after the yellow fever booster vaccination. The rearrangement links TRBV5-1 to TRBJ2-4; possibly TRBD1 for D (7 bases). The source of this sequence is a young man who received the YFV17D yellow fever vaccine. The CDR3, as DNA: TGCGCCAGCAGCTTGGGCCAGGGGGGAAACATTCAGTACTTC. Its protein is CASSLGQGGNIQYF. Full variable domain (missing parts from reference TRBV5-1 and TRBJ2-4): KAGVTQTPRYLIKTRGQQVTLSCSPISGHRSVSWYQQTPGQGLQFLFEYFSETQRNKGNFPGRFSGRQFSNSRSEMNVSTLELGDSALYLCASSLGQGGNIQYFGAGTRLSVL.